This TCR beta chain was sequenced during a study of blood T cell repertoires in COVID-19. Clinical history reported by participants formed the basis on which cohorts were assigned. Sequenced by immunoSEQ multiplex PCR; TCRdb stores in-frame clones only, minus some. The sample yields about 220,000 clones, approximately 83% seen once. Germline V CDR1 and CDR2: SGHRS, YFSETQ. Trimming cost V 0 bases and J 3 bases, with 9 bases left between them. The CDR3 runs to 14 residues. This chain connects TRBV5-1 to TRBJ1-1; D gene uncertain. The receptor's source is a woman aged 40 to 50 who had been exposed to COVID-19. Material for sequencing was PBMCs or T cells enriched from blood (not recorded which). The CDR3 loop is CASSLDGADTEAFF. The CDR3 DNA is TGCGCCAGCAGCTTGGACGGTGCCGACACTGAAGCTTTCTTT.